This T cell receptor (beta chain) originates from a study of T cell responses to AZD1222 COVID-19 vaccine (TCRdb year 2021). With regard to the full study: Because spike-specific TCR depth and breadth did not differ between the two schedules, AZD1222 recipients who got a second dose at roughly 4 weeks were pooled with those who got a second dose at roughly 12 weeks. TCR sequencing was performed for 230 to 250 trial participants, of whom roughly 200 were given two doses of AZD1222 and around 25 were given two doses of MenACWY control vaccine. Trial participants were enrolled by age into subgroups of 18-55, 56-69 and 70-plus years, and roughly 150, 30 and 60 TCR-sequenced participants, respectively, were included in these subgroups.

On the study overall, not on this receptor specifically: Reportedly, close to half of the unique spike-specific TCRs recognized epitopes lying outside the regions that are mutated in the B.1.351 and B.1.1.7 variants. Participants were mostly white British and included more females than males, and it was suggested by the authors that clonal diversity may have been underestimated. In the small 56-69-year group, the increase in depth fell short of significance, most likely because of low power. Spike-specific TCR breadth and depth rose significantly after two AZD1222 doses compared with day 0 and with MenACWY recipients. The vaccine-associated CD4 TCRs covered the entire spike protein, and the dominant responses fell in regions 160-218 and 743-854. Conclusions about previously exposed vaccinees are limited because only five to seven AZD1222 recipients were SARS-CoV-2 seropositive at baseline. Because no day 14 peak-response samples were available, the repertoires could be characterized only after the peak T cell response.

Note on this clone: No antigen is known for it. Base-call qualities are not available, and no considerably larger clone is one nucleotide away.

The CDR3 regions of human TCRbeta chains were analyzed by immunosequencing. For the original study's pipeline: Repertoire TCRs were matched against a reference library of SARS-CoV-2-specific TCRs generated with the MIRA antigen-specificity platform. Breadth was defined as the fraction of unique TCRs that were SARS-CoV-2-associated. Depth was defined as the fraction of total T cells that were SARS-CoV-2-associated. Using the MIRA data, every spike-specific TCR was mapped to the spike region that the TCR reacted to and assigned to either a CD4 or a CD8 class. Log10-transformed breadth and depth values were compared by one-way ANOVA with Sidak's multiple comparisons tests. The table comes from immuneACCESS by way of TCRdb, which keeps in-frame sequences with V and J called. Part of the clones is missing from these tables; in studies checked, under half for an unresolved V gene and the rest for unknown reasons. V and J calls and clone size are those listed in that table; D and trimming were worked out from the DNA. Present in this sample are some 130,000 clones, 70% to 90% of which were seen just once. The ten largest clones represent approximately 1.5% of the sample.

Including the terminal cysteine and phenylalanine, the CDR3 comprises 17 residues. Of all the DNA, just the CDR3 is kept, 51 bases in frame from base 1. Trimming removed 0 bases from V and 11 bases from J, leaving 26 bases between the germline ends. The germline V gene (reference sequence) sets CDR1 to SGHKS and CDR2 to YYEKEE. What the time point label conveys for this sample: baseline before first vaccination. Vaccinee samples came from UK trials COV001 and COV002, including a single-blind randomized controlled phase 2/3 trial of AZD1222 (ChAdOx1 nCoV-19) in healthy adults. For TCRbeta chain sequencing, PBMC samples were collected from trial participants at day 0 and at day 28 after the second dose.

Recombination connected TRBV5-5 to TRBJ1-1; the D gene lacks a confident call. Sequenced material: peripheral blood, taken on day 0 of AZD1222 vaccination. The receptor was derived from an adult in good health. The DNA reads as follows: TGTGCCAGCAGCTTGGGGGCCAGTCCGAGGGTATACAAGTGGGCTTTCTTT. Its amino acids are CASSLGASPRVYKWAFF.